This T cell receptor (beta chain) was retrieved from a study of blood T cell repertoires in COVID-19. Study details: Samples of COVID-19 (acute and convalescent) were obtained from the United States, Italy and Spain. T cells, B-cell-depleted T cells, or PBMCs supplied cDNA or gDNA.

Measured with immunoSEQ multiplex PCR; TCRdb has only the in-frame clones, and not every one. Here the sample spans roughly 160,000 clones, roughly 93% being singletons. The germline V gene encodes CDR1 MDHEN and CDR2 SYDVKM. V was shortened by 4 bases and J by 8 bases, with 8 bases between the two germline ends. The CDR3 is made up of 11 amino acids. The receptor was isolated from a man aged 18 to 29 with acute or convalescent COVID-19. The sequencing input was peripheral blood. The chain joins TRBV28 to TRBJ1-2; D not certain. The CDR3 loop reads CASSSFQGYTF. The CDR3 DNA reads TGTGCCAGCAGTTCATTTCAAGGCTACACCTTC.